Presented here are 20 T cell receptor beta chains from one specimen sequenced in a study of a mutant IDH1 vaccine in newly diagnosed glioma. Time point meaning: week 47, end of study. In every dose of vaccine, 300 ug of mutant IDH1 20-mer peptide was given alongside topical imiquimod. Generated by immunoSEQ multiplex PCR, the TCRdb table keeps only in-frame clones and is missing some. The sample shows approximately 50,000 clones, roughly four fifths of them seen only once. The antigens for these receptors are not known. This specimen consisted of PBMCs, obtained from a glioma patient whose treatment included an IDH1 peptide vaccine. All receptors come from a woman aged 50 to 60 with glioma.

There are a few counts of this clone. The chain joins TRBV6-1 to TRBJ1-1; D unclear. Germline assignment: CDR1 MNHNS and CDR2 SASEGT. With 1 base removed from V and 3 bases from J, the gap between germline ends came to 9 bases. The CDR3 is 14 residues long. CDR3: CASSEGGSDTEAFF. CDR3 bases: TGTGCCAGCAGTGAAGGAGGGTCAGACACTGAAGCTTTCTTT.

This chain links TRBV19 with TRBJ1-2, with 7 positions matching TRBD1. This CDR3 has 13 amino acids. Germline V lookup: CDR1 LNHDA, CDR2 SQIVND (reference sequence). J lost 2 bases, V lost 10 bases, and 7 bases had no gene match. CDR3 sequence reads: CATTRGSNYGYTF. CDR3 sequence (DNA): TGTGCCACCACCAGGGGGAGCAACTATGGCTACACCTTC.

The chain links TRBV7-2 to TRBJ1-1, with 9 nucleotides matching TRBD1. The CDR3 spans 16 residues. Germline-derived CDR1 and CDR2 are SGHTA and FQGNSA. Trimming cost V 4 bases and J 7 bases; bases outside gene matches: 13. CDR3 coding DNA: TGTGCCAGCAGCTCCCCGGACAGGGGAGGAATCGATGAAGCTTTCTTT. Encoded protein: CASSSPDRGGIDEAFF.

The rearrangement joins TRBV4-2 to TRBJ1-5; D is possibly TRBD1 (6 bases). Germline V gene data show CDR1 as LGHNA and CDR2 as YNFKEQ. The CDR3 totals 15 residues. Trimming took 0 bases from V and 6 from J, leaving 12 bases between them. In nucleotides, the CDR3 is TGTGCCAGCAGCCAAGATAGAGGGGGAGGTCAGCCCCAGCATTTT. It translates to CASSQDRGGGQPQHF.

V and J are TRBV4-1 and TRBJ1-2; D ambiguous. The germline V gene has CDR1 MGHRA and CDR2 YSYEKL. The CDR3 consists of 18 residues. The germline V and J ends were trimmed by 3 bases and 4 bases, with 24 bases remaining between them. The CDR3 nucleotides are TGCGCCAGCAGCCAGCAAGGGAACAGTCCCATCGGTAGCTATGGCTACACCTTC. Protein: CASSQQGNSPIGSYGYTF.

The chain couples TRBV5-1 to TRBJ1-4, with 7 bases aligning to TRBD1. This CDR3 contains 15 residues. The V gene's germline CDR1 is SGHRS and CDR2 YFSETQ. V lost 0 bases to trimming and J lost 7 bases; unmatched junction nucleotides: 6. The chain's CDR3 is CASSLEGAGGEKLFF. The CDR3 DNA reads as TGCGCCAGCAGCTTGGAGGGGGCAGGGGGTGAAAAACTGTTTTTT. The full variable domain, completed using reference TRBV5-1 and TRBJ1-4, is KAGVTQTPRYLIKTRGQQVTLSCSPISGHRSVSWYQQTPGQGLQFLFEYFSETQRNKGNFPGRFSGRQFSNSRSEMNVSTLELGDSALYLCASSLEGAGGEKLFFGSGTQLSVL.

V gene TRBV19 combines with J gene TRBJ2-3; the D gene is possibly TRBD1 (5 bases). V was pared by 5 bases and J by 6 bases, with 12 bases between. Germline V gives CDR1 LNHDA, CDR2 SQIVND (reference sequence). The CDR3 is 13 amino acids. In DNA, the CDR3 is TGTGCCAGTAGTCAGGGCCCCCTGGATACGCAGTATTTT. Translated, it gives CASSQGPLDTQYF.

The V gene is TRBV6-1, the J gene TRBJ1-1; 8 nucleotides agree with TRBD1. Germline loops: CDR1 MNHNS, CDR2 SASEGT. Trimming took 5 bases from V and 1 from J; bases not matched to a gene: 3. This CDR3 is 14 amino acids long. CDR3 sequence reads: CASSRTGGNTEAFF. CDR3 bases: TGTGCCAGCAGTCGTACAGGGGGGAACACTGAAGCTTTCTTT.

This clone has a handful of counts. This CDR3 is CASSTGTIPQETQYF. CDR3 nucleotides: TGTGCCAGCAGTACCGGGACGATTCCCCAGGAGACCCAGTACTTC. The V and J genes are TRBV6-1 and TRBJ2-5; D is perhaps TRBD1 or TRBD2 (5 bases each). The V and J ends lost 5 bases and 5 bases respectively, with 18 bases between them. This CDR3 spans 15 amino acids. Germline assignment: CDR1 MNHNS and CDR2 SASEGT.

This sequence joins TRBV10-3 and TRBJ1-2, with D tentatively TRBD1 (5 bases). The CDR3 length is 13 residues. The ends were cut back, 4 bases at V and 4 bases at J, with 10 bases in the middle. Germline V lookup: CDR1 ENHRY, CDR2 SYGVKD. CDR3 amino acids: CAISGTSFYGYTF. CDR3 nucleotide sequence: TGTGCCATCAGTGGGACATCGTTCTATGGCTACACCTTC.

V usage is TRBV10-3 and J usage is TRBJ1-4; tentatively, D is TRBD1 (5 bases). The CDR3 contains 14 residues. Germline CDR1 and CDR2: ENHRY and SYGVKD. V lost 2 bases to trimming and J lost 7 bases, with 11 bases between them. CDR3 DNA sequence: TGTGCCATCAGTGAGGGGGCTCCGACTGAAAAACTGTTTTTT. Protein: CAISEGAPTEKLFF.

This chain connects TRBV6-4 to TRBJ1-1, with 8 bases fitting TRBD1. Trimming cost V 0 bases and J 6 bases; bases outside gene matches: 0. Germline V CDR1 and CDR2: MRHNA, SNTAGT. The CDR3 spans 13 residues. CDR3 region: CASSDSDRAEAFF. CDR3 sequence (DNA): TGTGCCAGCAGTGACTCGGACAGGGCTGAAGCTTTCTTT.

The chain has TRBV10-3 and TRBJ2-5; 8 bases are a match to TRBD2. Germline CDR1 ENHRY, CDR2 SYGVKD. This CDR3 spans 12 amino acids. Trimming at V came to 10 bases and at J to 4 bases, leaving 5 bases not matched to a gene. CDR3 sequence (DNA): TGTGCCACGGGGGGGGGTGGAGAGACCCAGTACTTC. Protein product: CATGGGGETQYF.

The genes are TRBV7-8 and TRBJ2-1; D unresolved. The CDR3 is 17 amino acids. Germline V lookup: CDR1 SGHVS, CDR2 FQNEAQ. V gave up 0 bases and J gave up 7 bases, with 19 bases separating them. The CDR3 loop reads CASSLAYLVSTANEQFF. CDR3 nucleotide sequence: TGTGCCAGCAGCTTAGCGTATCTTGTCTCAACTGCGAATGAGCAGTTCTTC.

This clone was detected a few times. The chain is built from TRBV7-2 and TRBJ1-5; weak D call: TRBD1 (6 bases). Per germline, CDR1 SGHTA and CDR2 FQGNSA. V was trimmed by 4 bases and J by 3 bases, leaving 16 bases between them. CDR3 size: 16 residues. DNA for the CDR3: TGTGCCAGCAGCTCCCAATTCGGACAGCCCAATCAGCCCCAGCATTTT. Protein sequence: CASSSQFGQPNQPQHF. The variable domain in full, completed from reference TRBV7-2 and TRBJ1-5, reads GAGVSQSPSNKVTEKGKDVELRCDPISGHTALYWYRQSLGQGLEFLIYFQGNSAPDKSGLPSDRFSAERTGGSVSTLTIQRTQQEDSAVYLCASSSQFGQPNQPQHFGDGTRLSIL.

The chain is built from TRBV5-6 and TRBJ1-1; 7 nucleotides line up with TRBD1. Trimming at V came to 4 bases and at J to 0 bases, leaving 6 bases not matched to a gene. The germline gives CDR1 SGHDT, CDR2 YYEEEE. The CDR3 runs 15 residues. The CDR3 region has the DNA TGTGCCAGCAGCATGGGACAGCTCATGAACACTGAAGCTTTCTTT. Translated, it gives CASSMGQLMNTEAFF.

The gene calls are TRBV7-2 and TRBJ2-7; 7 positions match TRBD1. The germline V gene has CDR1 SGHTA and CDR2 FQGNSA. This CDR3 is 14 amino acids long. J gave up 2 bases and V 4 bases, and 5 bases lay outside the gene matches. The CDR3, as DNA: TGTGCCAGCAGCTCGGAGACAGGGCCCTACGAGCAGTACTTC. Encoded protein: CASSSETGPYEQYF.

V and J are TRBV7-6 and TRBJ2-3; no clear D gene. Germline V CDR1 and CDR2: SGHVS, FNYEAQ. The CDR3 runs 13 residues. Trimming left V 2 bases short and J 3 bases short, with 6 bases between. The CDR3 DNA sequence: TGTGCCAGCAGCTTAATAGGGACAGATACGCAGTATTTT. Its protein product is CASSLIGTDTQYF.

This chain connects TRBV6-6 to TRBJ1-4; D is possibly TRBD1 (6 bases). CDR1 and CDR2 (germline): MNHNY, SVGAGI (reference sequence). V was shortened by 7 bases and J by 5 bases, with 17 bases between the two germline ends. This CDR3 has 15 amino acids. DNA for the CDR3: TGTGCCAGCACCGTGAACGGAGGGGGAAATGAAAAACTGTTTTTT. The encoded protein is CASTVNGGGNEKLFF.

The V gene is TRBV6-1, the J gene TRBJ1-2, with 9 bases aligning to TRBD1. V lost 3 bases and J lost 4; bases outside the gene matches: 6. CDR1 MNHNS and CDR2 SASEGT come from the germline V gene. The CDR3 has 15 amino acids. CDR3 nucleotides: TGTGCCAGCAGTGAGATGGGGACAGGGCCCTATGGCTACACCTTC. It yields the protein CASSEMGTGPYGYTF.